The T cell receptor beta chain described here comes from a study of cytomegalovirus exposure and HLA in healthy donors. Germline V gives CDR1 MGHDK, CDR2 SYGVNS. Trimming took off 4 bases at V and 10 bases at J, with 17 bases between the two ends. The CDR3 has 13 residues. Both 60 Vbeta primers and 13 Jbeta primers went into the PCR. The method was immunoSEQ multiplex PCR; TCRdb's version includes in-frame clones alone and lacks a portion of them. The sample holds around 130,000 clones, roughly 85% seen once. Remarks on this clone: Its matching antigen is unknown.

Study-wide points: As a later analysis revealed, the rate of TCR association differed by HLA locus, with DRB1 most and HLA-C fewest. The listing of about 150 TCR beta chains classed them as cytomegalovirus-associated. More clonal expansion characterized HLA-associated TCR beta chains than equally common others in a later analysis.

The gene calls are TRBV25-1 and TRBJ2-7; possibly TRBD1 for D (6 bases). The sequenced sample consisted of PBMCs. The source is a boy aged 5-17 years in good health and CMV-seronegative. The CDR3 nucleotides are TGTGCCAGCAGTGGAACCGACAGGTCCCTTCAGTACTTC. Encoded protein: CASSGTDRSLQYF.